This T cell receptor (beta chain) was profiled in a study of cytomegalovirus exposure and HLA in healthy donors. The wider study: From about 179 million T cells, an earlier analysis saw under 140 million unique TCR beta sequences.

The CDR3 consists of 15 residues. Germline V gene sequence: CDR1 SGHTA, CDR2 FQGTGA. V was cut by 5 bases and J by 1 base, with 15 bases left in between. The primer mix had 60 Vbeta and 13 Jbeta primers. Generated by immunoSEQ multiplex PCR, the TCRdb table keeps only in-frame clones and is missing some. This table holds around 67,000 clones, roughly 66% found once. Study observations and caveats: The classifier, whose performance was assessed in both the original and validation cohorts, reportedly diagnosed cytomegalovirus status with high specificity and sensitivity. A later analysis found common viral pathogens apparently linked to several of the most significant clusters. In presence/absence analyses, roughly uniform sequencing depth across donors was assumed.

This clone showed up just a few times. No antigen is known for it. The chain links TRBV7-3 to TRBJ2-7; tentative D call: TRBD1 (5 bases). The sequence was obtained from a woman aged 50 to 60 in good health and CMV-seronegative. Sequenced: PBMCs. In nucleotides, the CDR3 is TGTGCCAGCAGCGAAGGGGCAGGCTCTTCCTACGAGCAGTACTTC. Its protein is CASSEGAGSSYEQYF.